A selection of T cell receptor beta chains follows, all from one sample in a study of blood T cell repertoires in COVID-19. Assay used: immunoSEQ multiplex PCR; TCRdb lists only in-frame clones, some missing. This table holds about 260,000 clones, roughly 85% found once. Sequencing was carried out using peripheral blood. The source is a man between 60 and 75 years old who had recovered from COVID-19. CDR3s leave out the opening cysteine and the closing phenylalanine or tryptophan. A D gene is named only where the DNA matches it firmly.

j_gene	d_gene	v_gene	CDR3aa
TRBJ2-1	TRBD2	TRBV6-5	ASSYSRLAGGWLF
TRBJ2-7	TRBD2	TRBV3-1/TRBV3-2	ASSELAGGYEQY
TRBJ1-1	NA	TRBV4-1	ASSQAGEGTEAF
TRBJ2-5	TRBD1	TRBV14	ASSQAPDRGRRETQY
TRBJ2-7	NA	TRBV4-1	ASRGIGYEQY
TRBJ2-6	NA	TRBV19	ASSVERGANVLT
TRBJ1-1	NA	TRBV7-2	ASSSSGARAEAF
TRBJ2-7	TRBD1	TRBV19	ASRNSGTGIYEQY
TRBJ1-3	NA	TRBV15	ATSPKGRGSGNTIY
TRBJ2-3	NA	TRBV25-1	ASSESWGQH
TRBJ2-3	TRBD2	TRBV27	AIRTSGSADTQY
TRBJ2-5	TRBD2	TRBV7-2	ASSLVHGGGLKETQY
TRBJ1-2	TRBD1	TRBV7-8	ASRLQGEVGYGYT
TRBJ1-1	TRBD1	TRBV5-6	ASSLVFRQGVGTEAF
TRBJ2-3	NA	TRBV19	ASNIESGRSTDTQY
TRBJ2-1	NA	TRBV30	AWSAPSNEQF
TRBJ1-6	TRBD1	TRBV10-3	AISVADRTNSPLH
TRBJ2-3	NA	TRBV28	ASSTTGTSTDTQY
TRBJ1-4	NA	TRBV7-6	ASSLSEGSNEKLF
TRBJ1-5	TRBD1	TRBV19	ASSPRDRYNQPQH
TRBJ2-1	NA	TRBV7-9	ASSSGGPSYNEQF
TRBJ2-5	NA	TRBV6-5	ASSPGQTYQETQY
TRBJ2-1	NA	TRBV20-1	SAVYNEQF
TRBJ2-1	TRBD2	TRBV25-1	ASSGLFSGGLYNEQF
TRBJ1-2	NA	TRBV3-1/TRBV3-2	ASSRDFYGYT
TRBJ1-6	NA	TRBV9	ASSPDGGQNSPLH
TRBJ1-2	TRBD1	TRBV7-9	ASSLSGRGLFRSYGYT
TRBJ1-1	NA	TRBV5-1	ASRIQPVNTEAF
TRBJ2-2	NA	TRBV3-1/TRBV3-2	ASSLSNTGELF
TRBJ2-5	NA	TRBV20-1	SVRYQETQY
TRBJ2-6	NA	TRBV7-9	ASPPASGANVLT
TRBJ1-2	NA	TRBV10-3	AITGGYGYT
TRBJ2-1	NA	TRBV9	ASSVGGMLFPEQF
TRBJ2-6	TRBD1	TRBV7-6	ASRAGQGSSGANVLT